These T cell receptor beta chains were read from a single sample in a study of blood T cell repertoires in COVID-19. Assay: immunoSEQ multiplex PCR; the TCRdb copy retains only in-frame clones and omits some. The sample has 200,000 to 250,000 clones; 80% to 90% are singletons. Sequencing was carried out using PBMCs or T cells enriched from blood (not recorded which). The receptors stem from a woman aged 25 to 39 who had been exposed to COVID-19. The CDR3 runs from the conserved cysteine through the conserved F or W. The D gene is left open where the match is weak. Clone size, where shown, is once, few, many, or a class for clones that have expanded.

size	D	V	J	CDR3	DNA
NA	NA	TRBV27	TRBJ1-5	CASSPETQGTNQPQHF	TGTGCCAGCAGTCCGGAAACACAGGGAACCAATCAGCCCCAGCATTTT
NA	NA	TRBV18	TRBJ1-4	CASSRGGEAEKLFF	TGTGCCAGCTCACGGGGAGGTGAGGCTGAAAAACTGTTTTTT
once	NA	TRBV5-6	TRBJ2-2	CASSFPQGRELFF	TGTGCCAGCAGCTTCCCACAGGGAAGGGAGCTGTTTTTT
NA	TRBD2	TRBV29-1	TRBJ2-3	CSVEGGTSGTDTQYF	TGCAGCGTTGAAGGAGGGACTAGCGGGACAGATACGCAGTATTTT
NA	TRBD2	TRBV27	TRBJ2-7	CASSWGLAGVTVEQYF	TGTGCCAGCAGTTGGGGACTAGCGGGAGTAACGGTCGAGCAGTACTTC
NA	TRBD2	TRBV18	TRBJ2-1	CASSRSGRDYNEQFF	TGTGCCAGCTCACGAAGCGGGAGGGACTACAATGAGCAGTTCTTC
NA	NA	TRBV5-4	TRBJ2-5	CASSFGVDFQETQYF	TGTGCCAGCAGCTTTGGAGTAGATTTTCAAGAGACCCAGTACTTC
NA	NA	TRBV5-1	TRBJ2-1	CASSLVAISSYNEQFF	TGCGCCAGCAGCTTGGTAGCCATAAGCTCCTACAATGAGCAGTTCTTC
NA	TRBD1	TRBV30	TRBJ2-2	CASPGTGRTGELFF	TGTGCCAGTCCTGGGACAGGCCGCACCGGGGAGCTGTTTTTT
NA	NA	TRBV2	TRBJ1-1	CASSEVGGILNTEAFF	TGTGCCAGCAGTGAAGTCGGGGGGATACTGAACACTGAAGCTTTCTTT
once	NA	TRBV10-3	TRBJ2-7	CAISESRAEQYF	TGTGCCATCAGTGAGTCGAGGGCCGAGCAGTACTTC
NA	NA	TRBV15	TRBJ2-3	CATSEDTHTDTQYF	TGTGCCACCAGCGAGGACACACACACAGATACGCAGTATTTT
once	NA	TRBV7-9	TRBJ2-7	CASSFTGRVYEQYF	TGTGCCAGCAGCTTTACAGGGAGGGTCTACGAGCAGTACTTC
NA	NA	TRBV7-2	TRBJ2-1	CASSLAITSGNEQFF	TGTGCCAGCAGCTTAGCGATAACATCAGGCAATGAGCAGTTCTTC
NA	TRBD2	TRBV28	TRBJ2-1	CASSFLTLGLAGGPTYNEQFF	TGTGCCAGCAGTTTCTTGACCCTGGGACTAGCGGGAGGGCCCACCTACAATGAGCAGTTCTTC
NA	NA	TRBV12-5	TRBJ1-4	CASGNDQKGGKREKLFF	TGTGCTAGTGGAAACGACCAAAAAGGAGGGAAGCGTGAAAAACTGTTTTTT
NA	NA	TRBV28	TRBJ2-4	CASSFRGNIQYF	TGTGCCAGCAGTTTTAGGGGGAACATTCAGTACTTC